A single sample gave rise to the 30 T cell receptor beta chains below, sequenced in a study of cytomegalovirus exposure and HLA in healthy donors. Sequencing used immunoSEQ multiplex PCR; TCRdb keeps in-frame clones, though not all of them. The top ten hold approximately 2.3% of the sample, which has about 160,000 clones, around four fifths seen once. Sequenced sample: PBMCs. These receptors originate from a man aged 25-45 years in good health and CMV-seropositive.

The chain carries TRBV5-1 and TRBJ1-3; 7 bases agree with TRBD1. The V segment lost 0 bases and the J segment 8 bases; nucleotides outside the gene matches: 5. The germline gives CDR1 SGHRS, CDR2 YFSETQ. CDR3 size: 14 residues. In DNA form, the CDR3 reads TGCGCCAGCAGCTTGGGTGGGACAGAAGACACCATATATTTT. Translating it yields CASSLGGTEDTIYF.

The CDR3, as DNA: TGCGCCAGCAGCCAAGAGCTCGGCGGGGGGGATTACAATGAGCAGTTCTTC. Its translation is CASSQELGGGDYNEQFF. The chain joins TRBV4-3 to TRBJ2-1; 9 nucleotides match TRBD2. The CDR3 spans 17 residues. Germline CDR1 is LGHNA and CDR2 is YSLEER. J lost 4 bases, V lost 0 bases, and 7 bases had no gene match.

V is TRBV4-3 and J is TRBJ2-1; 10 bases match TRBD2. CDR1 and CDR2 (germline): LGHNA, YSLEER. The CDR3 is made up of 16 amino acids. The V gene end was trimmed by 1 base and the J gene end by 4 bases; junction bases not matched to a gene: 4. The CDR3 here is CASSQVGSGGYNEQFF. The CDR3 nucleotides read TGCGCCAGCAGCCAAGTTGGTAGCGGGGGGTACAATGAGCAGTTCTTC.

This clone was counted a single time. The chain couples TRBV20-1 to TRBJ1-1; 8 bases align to TRBD1. Trimming at V came to 3 bases and at J to 8 bases, leaving 2 bases not matched to a gene. In germline, CDR1 is DFQATT, CDR2 SNEGSKA (reference sequence). The length of the CDR3 is 11 residues. CDR3 protein: CSASRDREAFF. CDR3 coding DNA: TGCAGTGCTAGCCGGGACAGGGAAGCTTTCTTT.

CDR3 bases: TGTGCCAGTAGGTTCCTAGGGGGGGACACTGAAGCTTTCTTT. This gives the protein CASRFLGGDTEAFF. The chain is built from TRBV19 and TRBJ1-1, with a weak D call TRBD1 (6 bases). V was trimmed by 6 bases and J by 3 bases, leaving 14 bases between them. The CDR3 is 14 residues long. Germline CDR1 is LNHDA and CDR2 is SQIVND (reference sequence).

The V gene is TRBV18, the J gene TRBJ1-1, with D uncertain. This CDR3 has 15 amino acids. V was pared by 4 bases and J by 5 bases, with 17 bases between. Per germline, CDR1 KGHSH and CDR2 LQKENI. CDR3 in DNA: TGTGCCAGCTCACGTACGGGTCCAACTAGGACTGAAGCTTTCTTT. Translation gives CASSRTGPTRTEAFF.

The CDR3 DNA sequence: TGTGCCAGCAGCTTAACGGGTATTATCAGCAATCAGCCCCAGCATTTT. Encoded protein: CASSLTGIISNQPQHF. V and J are TRBV7-2 and TRBJ1-5; D is undetermined. V lost 2 bases and J 1 base, leaving 12 bases between the germline ends. The CDR3 has 16 amino acids. Germline V CDR1 and CDR2: SGHTA, FQGNSA. Full variable domain (missing parts from reference TRBV7-2 and TRBJ1-5): GAGVSQSPSNKVTEKGKDVELRCDPISGHTALYWYRQSLGQGLEFLIYFQGNSAPDKSGLPSDRFSAERTGGSVSTLTIQRTQQEDSAVYLCASSLTGIISNQPQHFGDGTRLSIL.

This clone was counted a few times. This chain's CDR3 is CASSLGADYEQYF. In nucleotides, the CDR3 is TGTGCCAGCAGCTTGGGCGCAGACTACGAGCAGTACTTC. V and J are TRBV11-2 and TRBJ2-7; D unresolved. Germline assignment: CDR1 SGHAT and CDR2 FQNNGV. Trimming cost V 3 bases and J 3 bases, with 9 bases left between them. The CDR3 has 13 amino acids.

This chain connects TRBV5-6 to TRBJ1-1, with a weak D call TRBD1 (5 bases). V was clipped by 1 base and J by 5 bases, with 9 bases between them. Germline CDR1 is SGHDT and CDR2 is YYEEEE. The CDR3 covers 13 residues. CDR3 in DNA: TGTGCCAGCAGCTTGAGGGGTCGGACTGAAGCTTTCTTT. This translates into CASSLRGRTEAFF.

The chain is built from TRBV6-5 and TRBJ1-3; D is uncertain. The CDR3 is 15 residues long. Deletions cut 2 bases from V and 0 bases from J, with 8 bases between. The V gene's germline CDR1 is MNHEY and CDR2 SVGAGI. The CDR3 DNA is TGTGCCAGCAGTTACCTGCAGTCCTCTGGAAACACCATATATTTT. Amino acid sequence: CASSYLQSSGNTIYF.

The chain combines TRBV2 with TRBJ2-2; TRBD2 agrees at 7 bases. Trimming cost V 4 bases and J 1 base; bases outside gene matches: 6. The CDR3 has 16 amino acids. CDR1 is SNHLY, CDR2 FYNNEI, per germline. The CDR3 is CASSARSGVNTGELFF. The CDR3 nucleotides are TGTGCCAGCAGTGCCCGGAGCGGGGTGAACACCGGGGAGCTGTTTTTT.

The chain recombines TRBV6-6 with TRBJ1-2, with D tentatively TRBD1 (5 bases). There are 13 residues in the CDR3. Germline V gene data show CDR1 as MNHNY and CDR2 as SVGAGI (reference sequence). Trimming took 0 bases from V and 8 from J, leaving 10 bases between them. CDR3 amino acids: CASSYSAGSGYTF. In DNA form, the CDR3 reads TGTGCCAGCAGTTACTCGGCAGGGTCAGGCTACACCTTC.

The genes are TRBV5-8 and TRBJ1-4, with D maybe TRBD1 (6 bases). The germline V gene has CDR1 SGHTS and CDR2 YDEGEE. Between the trimmed V and J ends, which lost 6 bases and 5 bases, there was a span of 11 bases. CDR3 length: 13 amino acids. The CDR3 loop is CASNFQGNEKLFF. In DNA, the CDR3 is TGTGCCAGCAACTTTCAGGGGAATGAAAAACTGTTTTTT. Complete variable domain (other parts from reference TRBV5-8 and TRBJ1-4): EAGVTQSPTHLIKTRGQQATLRCSPISGHTSVYWYQQALGLGLQFLLWYDEGEERNRGNFPPRFSGRQFPNYSSELNVNALELEDSALYLCASNFQGNEKLFFGSGTQLSVL.

This clone was seen a single time. The rearrangement links TRBV6-5 to TRBJ2-5; TRBD1 might be the D (6 bases). Germline assignment: CDR1 MNHEY and CDR2 SVGAGI. V lost 1 base and J 4 bases, leaving 10 bases between the germline ends. The CDR3 loop spans 14 amino acids. The CDR3 loop is CASSYLTGRETQYF. The CDR3 DNA reads TGTGCCAGCAGTTACTTGACAGGTCGAGAGACCCAGTACTTC.

The chain combines TRBV6-5 with TRBJ1-1; D uncertain. Trimming shortened V by 0 bases and J by 4 bases, and 12 bases separated the two germline ends. The CDR3 extends over 15 amino acids. Per germline, CDR1 MNHEY and CDR2 SVGAGI. CDR3 protein: CASSYSMPGSTEAFF. The CDR3, as DNA: TGTGCCAGCAGTTACTCGATGCCAGGATCCACTGAAGCTTTCTTT.

The table lists this clone with a few counts. The chain employs TRBV4-3 and TRBJ2-7, with a tentative D call TRBD1 (6 bases). Germline lookup yields CDR1 LGHNA and CDR2 YSLEER. CDR3 length: 14 residues. The germline V and J ends were trimmed by 0 bases and 3 bases, with 9 bases remaining between them. DNA for the CDR3: TGCGCCAGCAGCCAAGACTTACAGGGCTACGAGCAGTACTTC. Encoded protein: CASSQDLQGYEQYF.

The V and J genes are TRBV14 and TRBJ1-1; no clear D. The CDR3 contains 13 residues. The germline V gene encodes CDR1 SGHDN and CDR2 FVKESK. V shed 0 bases and J shed 5 bases, with 7 bases lying between them. This CDR3 reads CASSQDPGTEAFF. The CDR3 DNA follows: TGTGCCAGCAGCCAAGATCCCGGGACTGAAGCTTTCTTT.

The rearrangement uses TRBV2 and TRBJ1-2; TRBD1 matches 9 bases. This CDR3 is 13 amino acids long. The trim removed 11 bases at V and 3 bases at J, leaving 7 bases unmatched. Germline V lookup: CDR1 SNHLY, CDR2 FYNNEI. The CDR3, as DNA: TGTGCCGTTTACAGGGGGCGCGACTATGGCTACACCTTC. This translates into CAVYRGRDYGYTF.

This chain joins TRBV15 and TRBJ2-7, with D tentatively TRBD2 (5 bases). CDR3 size: 16 residues. The germline V gene encodes CDR1 LNHNV and CDR2 YYDKDF (reference sequence). With 1 base removed from V and 3 bases from J, the gap between germline ends came to 16 bases. The CDR3 DNA follows: TGTGCCACCAGCAGAGGGGGTCGGGGAATCGGCTACGAGCAGTACTTC. Protein sequence: CATSRGGRGIGYEQYF.

V is TRBV7-6 and J is TRBJ1-4; D uncertain. CDR1 is SGHVS and CDR2 is FNYEAQ in the germline V gene. This CDR3 is 15 amino acids long. Trimming took off 6 bases at V and 7 bases at J, with 18 bases between the two ends. The CDR3 sequence is CASRPRAGITEKLFF. CDR3 DNA sequence: TGTGCCAGCAGACCTCGGGCGGGGATTACTGAAAAACTGTTTTTT.

V is TRBV10-1 and J is TRBJ1-1; a weak D match, TRBD1 (5 bases). Trimming removed 0 bases at V and 0 bases at J, with 17 bases between. CDR1 WNHNN and CDR2 SYGVQD come from the germline V gene (reference sequence). This CDR3 has 18 residues. The CDR3 nucleotides are TGCGCCAGCAGTGAGTCGGGAGGGGACCAAATAATGAACACTGAAGCTTTCTTT. Its translation: CASSESGGDQIMNTEAFF.

The gene calls are TRBV7-2 and TRBJ2-5, with D possibly matching TRBD2 (5 bases). In germline, CDR1 is SGHTA, CDR2 FQGNSA. Trimming left V 1 base short and J 5 bases short, with 14 bases between. The CDR3 contains 15 residues. The CDR3 sequence: CASSLVWGVWETQYF. For the CDR3, the DNA is TGTGCCAGCAGCTTAGTGTGGGGAGTGTGGGAGACCCAGTACTTC.

This chain uses TRBV9 with TRBJ2-7; TRBD1 agrees at 9 bases. J gave up 6 bases and V 3 bases, and 7 bases lay outside the gene matches. The CDR3 extends over 14 amino acids. Germline V gives CDR1 SGDLS, CDR2 YYNGEE. In DNA, the CDR3 is TGTGCCAGCAGCGGCCGGGACAGGGTAGGCGAGCAGTACTTC. This gives the protein CASSGRDRVGEQYF. Full variable domain (rest looked up from reference TRBV9 and TRBJ2-7): DSGVTQTPKHLITATGQRVTLRCSPRSGDLSVYWYQQSLDQGLQFLIQYYNGEERAKGNILERFSAQQFPDLHSELNLSSLELGDSALYFCASSGRDRVGEQYFGPGTRLTVT.

V usage is TRBV11-3 and J usage is TRBJ1-1, with 7 bases fitting TRBD1. CDR1 and CDR2 (germline): SGHNT, YENEEA. The junction had 9 bases not matched to a gene; V was cut back by 8 bases and J by 0 bases. The CDR3 covers 15 residues. The CDR3 loop is CASSPAGTVNTEAFF. CDR3 in DNA: TGTGCCAGCTCCCCCGCCGGGACAGTGAACACTGAAGCTTTCTTT.

V gene TRBV4-1 combines with J gene TRBJ1-5, with TRBD1 matching over 8 bases. The J segment lost 5 bases and the V segment lost 0 bases, leaving 6 bases of the junction unmatched. The CDR3 runs 16 residues. Germline lookup yields CDR1 MGHRA and CDR2 YSYEKL. The chain's CDR3 is CASSQEAGQDYQPQHF. The CDR3 DNA sequence: TGCGCCAGCAGCCAAGAAGCGGGACAGGATTATCAGCCCCAGCATTTT.

The chain carries TRBV5-1 and TRBJ1-2, with a possible D match to TRBD1 (5 bases). The V and J ends lost 4 bases and 2 bases respectively, with 21 bases between them. The CDR3 has 17 amino acids. CDR1 and CDR2 from the germline V gene are SGHRS and YFSETQ. The CDR3 coding sequence is TGCGCCAGCAGCCTACGACCCGAGACAGTCAGAAACTATGGCTACACCTTC. Protein: CASSLRPETVRNYGYTF. Based on the CDR3 plus reference TRBV5-1 and TRBJ1-2, the full variable domain is KAGVTQTPRYLIKTRGQQVTLSCSPISGHRSVSWYQQTPGQGLQFLFEYFSETQRNKGNFPGRFSGRQFSNSRSEMNVSTLELGDSALYLCASSLRPETVRNYGYTFGSGTRLTVV.

The chain joins TRBV6-5 to TRBJ1-3; D not resolved. In germline, CDR1 is MNHEY, CDR2 SVGAGI. The CDR3 loop spans 15 amino acids. The V and J ends lost 0 bases and 0 bases respectively, with 6 bases between them. The CDR3 DNA sequence: TGTGCCAGCAGTTACTCGGGAGACTCTGGAAACACCATATATTTT. Protein: CASSYSGDSGNTIYF.

This clone has a handful of counts. CDR3 in amino acids: CASSLRAGGGYEQYF. The CDR3 coding sequence is TGTGCCAGCAGTTTGAGAGCGGGGGGCGGGTACGAGCAGTACTTC. The chain links TRBV28 to TRBJ2-7; TRBD2 matches 9 bases. J was trimmed by 4 bases and V by 3 bases; bases with no gene match: 7. The CDR3 is 15 residues long. The V gene's germline CDR1 is MDHEN and CDR2 SYDVKM. The entire variable domain, with the rest obtained from reference TRBV28 and TRBJ2-7, is as follows: DVKVTQSSRYLVKRTGEKVFLECVQDMDHENMFWYRQDPGLGLRLIYFSYDVKMKEKGDIPEGYSVSREKKERFSLILESASTNQTSMYLCASSLRAGGGYEQYFGPGTRLTVT.

The chain employs TRBV5-1 and TRBJ2-1; 7 positions match TRBD1. CDR1 and CDR2 (germline): SGHRS, YFSETQ. The CDR3 length is 17 residues. The V gene end was trimmed by 0 bases and the J gene end by 3 bases; junction bases not matched to a gene: 9. CDR3 sequence (DNA): TGCGCCAGCAGCTTGGCCATTCGGGGACAGAGCTACAATGAGCAGTTCTTC. It translates to CASSLAIRGQSYNEQFF.

This sequence joins TRBV15 and TRBJ2-3, with 7 bases that match TRBD1. J was trimmed by 2 bases and V by 0 bases; bases with no gene match: 8. Germline V gene sequence: CDR1 LNHNV, CDR2 YYDKDF (reference sequence). The CDR3 is 17 amino acids. For the CDR3, the DNA is TGTGCCACCAGCAGAGAAACGACAGGGTCTTACACAGATACGCAGTATTTT. It translates to CATSRETTGSYTDTQYF.